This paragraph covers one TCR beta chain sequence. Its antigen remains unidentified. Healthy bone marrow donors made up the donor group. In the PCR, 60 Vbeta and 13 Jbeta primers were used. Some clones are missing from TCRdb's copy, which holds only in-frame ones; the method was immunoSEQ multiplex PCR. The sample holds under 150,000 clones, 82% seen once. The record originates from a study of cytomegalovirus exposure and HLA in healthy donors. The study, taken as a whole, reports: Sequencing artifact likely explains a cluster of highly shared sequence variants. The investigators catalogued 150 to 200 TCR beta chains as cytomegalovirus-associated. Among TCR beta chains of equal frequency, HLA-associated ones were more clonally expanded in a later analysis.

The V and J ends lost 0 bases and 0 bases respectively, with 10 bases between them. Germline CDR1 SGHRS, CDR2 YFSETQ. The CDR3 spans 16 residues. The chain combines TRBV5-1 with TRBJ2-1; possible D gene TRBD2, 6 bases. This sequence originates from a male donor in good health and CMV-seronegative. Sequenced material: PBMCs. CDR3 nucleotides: TGCGCCAGCAGCTTGGGGGGACTGAGCTCCTACAATGAGCAGTTCTTC. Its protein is CASSLGGLSSYNEQFF.